This is a list of T cell receptor beta chains from one sample in a study of OX40 agonist ivuxolimab in advanced cancers. Sequencing used immunoSEQ multiplex PCR; TCRdb keeps in-frame clones, though not all of them. The repertoire includes tens of thousands of clones, over 70% of them detected once, and 0.95% to 1.5% sits in the top ten. This sample comprised CD4+ or CD8+ T cells sorted from blood, obtained in a trial of the OX40 agonist ivuxolimab. Receptors originate from an adult with an advanced solid tumor such as melanoma, head and neck, liver or kidney cancer. CDR3s include the opening cysteine and the closing phenylalanine or tryptophan. The order of the fields is J gene, D gene, CDR3 length, clone size, V gene, CDR3 protein, CDR3 DNA. A D gene is named only where the DNA matches it firmly. Not every row has a clone size; where given, it reads once, few, many or a size class.

TRBJ1-6 | . | 16 | . | TRBV7-2 | CASSLGLLPGNSPLHF | TGTGCCAGCAGCTTAGGTCTCCTGCCCGGTAATTCACCCCTCCACTTT
TRBJ2-7 | . | 14 | . | TRBV19 | CASSIGTSSYEQYF | TGTGCCAGTAGTATTGGGACCTCATCCTACGAGCAGTACTTC
TRBJ1-5 | . | 13 | once | TRBV28 | CASSYGANQPQHF | TGTGCCAGCAGTTACGGGGCAAATCAGCCCCAGCATTTT
TRBJ2-3 | TRBD1 | 15 | . | TRBV30 | CAWSFPTGLTDTQYF | TGTGCCTGGAGTTTCCCGACAGGGCTTACAGATACGCAGTATTTT
TRBJ1-1 | . | 14 | . | TRBV27 | CASSFRQKNTEAFF | TGTGCCAGCAGTTTCCGCCAGAAGAACACTGAAGCTTTCTTT
TRBJ2-1 | TRBD2 | 14 | . | TRBV9 | CASSVTSGGQEQFF | TGTGCCAGCAGCGTGACTAGCGGGGGCCAGGAGCAGTTCTTC
TRBJ2-3 | . | 14 | . | TRBV29-1 | CSARGDLSTDTQYF | TGCAGCGCCCGAGGGGACCTAAGCACAGATACGCAGTATTTT
TRBJ1-1 | . | 11 | once | TRBV7-9 | CASSLGVEAFF | TGTGCCAGCAGCTTAGGCGTTGAAGCTTTCTTT
TRBJ2-1 | . | 17 | . | TRBV15 | CATSRGNSGKSYNEQFF | TGTGCCACCAGCAGGGGTAACTCGGGGAAGTCCTACAATGAGCAGTTCTTC
TRBJ2-5 | TRBD2 | 15 | . | TRBV19 | CASRGLAGNQETQYF | TGTGCCAGTAGGGGACTAGCGGGCAACCAAGAGACCCAGTACTTC
TRBJ2-7 | . | 14 | . | TRBV27 | CASSLGRGRDEQYF | TGTGCCAGCAGTTTGGGACGGGGTAGGGACGAGCAGTACTTC
TRBJ1-5 | . | 12 | . | TRBV2 | CASSGPRRPQHF | TGTGCCAGCAGTGGTCCTCGGAGACCCCAGCATTTT
TRBJ2-2 | . | 12 | . | TRBV15 | CAAAGRVGELFF | TGTGCCGCCGCGGGACGGGTCGGGGAGCTGTTTTTT
TRBJ1-4 | TRBD1 | 15 | . | TRBV2 | CASSPLRDRGPKLFF | TGTGCCAGCAGTCCCCTCCGGGACAGGGGGCCCAAACTGTTTTTT
TRBJ1-5 | TRBD1 | 14 | . | TRBV30 | CAWNRDRGNQPQHF | TGTGCCTGGAACCGGGACAGAGGCAATCAGCCCCAGCATTTT
TRBJ2-1 | . | 15 | few | TRBV10-1 | CASSDRVWDKGEQFF | TGCGCCAGCAGTGATCGGGTTTGGGACAAGGGTGAGCAGTTCTTC
TRBJ2-2 | . | 13 | . | TRBV6-6 | CASWGRNTGELFF | TGTGCCAGCTGGGGGAGAAACACCGGGGAGCTGTTTTTT
TRBJ2-3 | . | 12 | . | TRBV6-1 | CASSDGTDTQYF | TGTGCCAGCAGTGATGGGACAGATACGCAGTATTTT
TRBJ1-2 | . | 12 | . | TRBV13 | CASSWGNYGYTF | TGTGCCAGCAGTTGGGGGAACTATGGCTACACCTTC
TRBJ2-7 | . | 15 | . | TRBV5-1 | CASSPMVGNHYEQYF | TGCGCCAGCAGCCCGATGGTTGGGAATCACTACGAGCAGTACTTC
TRBJ2-2 | . | 13 | . | TRBV5-6 | CATGDANTGELFF | TGTGCCACGGGGGACGCGAACACCGGGGAGCTGTTTTTT
TRBJ1-2 | TRBD1 | 17 | . | TRBV19 | CASSFRDREYPNYGYTF | TGTGCCAGTAGTTTCCGGGACAGGGAGTACCCTAACTATGGCTACACCTTC
TRBJ2-3 | TRBD2 | 15 | . | TRBV2 | CAIGERGGRADTQYF | TGTGCCATCGGGGAGCGGGGGGGCCGCGCAGATACGCAGTATTTT
TRBJ1-1 | TRBD1 | 13 | . | TRBV6-1 | CAAGQGMNTEAFF | TGTGCCGCGGGACAGGGGATGAACACTGAAGCTTTCTTT
TRBJ1-2 | TRBD1 | 14 | . | TRBV5-4 | CASSSGTGDYGYTF | TGTGCCAGCAGCTCTGGGACAGGGGACTATGGCTACACCTTC
TRBJ2-2 | . | 15 | once | TRBV27 | CASSFVWGGDGELFF | TGTGCCAGCAGTTTTGTGTGGGGGGGCGACGGGGAGCTGTTTTTT
TRBJ1-5 | . | 14 | . | TRBV5-1 | CASSLAPDNQPQHF | TGCGCCAGCAGCTTGGCCCCAGACAATCAGCCCCAGCATTTT